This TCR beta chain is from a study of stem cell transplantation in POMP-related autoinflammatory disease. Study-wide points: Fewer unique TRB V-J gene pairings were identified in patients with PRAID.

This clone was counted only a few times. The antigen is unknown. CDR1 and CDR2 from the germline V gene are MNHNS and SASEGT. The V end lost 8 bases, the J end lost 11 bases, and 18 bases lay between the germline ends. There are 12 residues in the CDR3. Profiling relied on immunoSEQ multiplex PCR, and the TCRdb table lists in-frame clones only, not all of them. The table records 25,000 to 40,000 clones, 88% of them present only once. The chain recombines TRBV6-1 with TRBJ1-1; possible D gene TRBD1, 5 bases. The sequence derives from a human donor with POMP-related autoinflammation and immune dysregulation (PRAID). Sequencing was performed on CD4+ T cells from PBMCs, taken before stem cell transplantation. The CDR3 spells CASVGGGPGAFF. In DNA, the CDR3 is TGTGCCAGCGTTGGTGGGGGACCGGGCGCTTTCTTT.